This TCR beta chain was profiled in a study of blood T cell repertoires in COVID-19. Profiled with immunoSEQ multiplex PCR; TCRdb holds only in-frame clones, not every one. This sample carries around 170,000 clones, 83% of them seen once, and the ten largest clones take around 6.5%. In germline, CDR1 is MGHRA, CDR2 YSYEKL. The CDR3 has 12 residues. Trimming pared 0 bases from V and 7 bases from J, leaving 6 bases between. The receptor comes from a woman in her thirties or forties with acute or convalescent COVID-19. Sample: peripheral blood. The genes are TRBV4-1 and TRBJ1-1; the D is unclear. In DNA, the CDR3 is TGCGCCAGCAGCCAAGATCTATTTGAAGCTTTCTTT. This translates into CASSQDLFEAFF.